Presented here are 30 T cell receptor beta chains from one specimen sequenced in a study of blood T cells in healthy people across ages. A second PCR of about 6 to 12 cycles used a sample-barcoded 5' primer and a J-beta primer mix. TCRdb redid the calling of the 5' RACE reads with MiXCR, one entry per CDR3 protein. The sample has roughly 2 million distinct CDR3 sequences, roughly 52% seen once; the top ten hold over 2%. The specimen sequenced was blood. The receptors stem from a woman aged 40-49 years in good health.

The chain carries TRBV12-3 or TRBV12-4 and TRBJ1-2, with no clear D. The CDR3 consists of 14 residues. V was shortened by 3 bases and J by 5 bases, with 13 bases between the two germline ends. The CDR3 DNA is TGTGCCAGCAGTTTTAGAGGGAGAAAGTATGGCTACACCTTC. This gives the protein CASSFRGRKYGYTF.

This clonotype was found a few times. The genes are TRBV7-9 and TRBJ1-2; TRBD1 might be the D (6 bases). This CDR3 comprises 13 residues. Germline values: CDR1 SEHNR, CDR2 FQNEAQ (reference sequence). Trimming stripped 11 bases from V and 7 bases from J, with 20 bases between. DNA of the CDR3: TGTGCCGGCGAGACGGGGCCAGGGGCTGGCTACACCTTC. This codes for CAGETGPGAGYTF.

This clonotype was seen only a few times. The CDR3 loop is CASSSPSAQETQYF. CDR3 DNA sequence: TGTGCCAGCAGTTCGCCTAGCGCCCAAGAGACCCAGTACTTC. The chain carries TRBV27 and TRBJ2-5, with a tentative D call TRBD2 (6 bases). CDR1 is MNHEY, CDR2 SMNVEV, per germline (reference sequence). Trimming removed 4 bases at V and 1 base at J, with 10 bases between. This CDR3 has 14 amino acids.

In DNA form, the CDR3 reads TGCGCCAGCAGCCAAGAAGGAGGGATTGCCTACGAGCGGTACTTC. It is translated as CASSQEGGIAYERYF. The chain couples TRBV4-3 to TRBJ2-4, with D perhaps matching TRBD2 (6 bases). V lost 0 bases and J lost 15, with 21 bases in between. This CDR3 is built from 15 residues. CDR1 and CDR2 from the germline V gene are LGHNA and YSLEER.

This chain links TRBV24-1 with TRBJ1-2; TRBD1 might be the D (6 bases). The CDR3 is 16 residues long. CDR1 is KGHDR and CDR2 is SFDVKD in the germline V gene. The V end was cut by 0 bases, the J end by 6 bases, with 16 bases between. CDR3 sequence reads: CATSDLQGGGEHGYTF. The CDR3, as DNA: TGTGCCACCAGTGATTTGCAGGGAGGGGGTGAACATGGCTACACCTTC.

The CDR3: CASSPQGGKEKLFF. The CDR3 region has the DNA TGTGCCAGCAGCCCTCAGGGGGGAAAGGAAAAACTGTTTTTT. The chain is built from TRBV9 and TRBJ1-4, with 7 bases identical to TRBD1. The CDR3 has 14 residues. Germline V gene data show CDR1 as SGDLS and CDR2 as YYNGEE. V lost 4 bases to trimming and J lost 8 bases; unmatched junction nucleotides: 8. The variable domain in full, with the rest retrieved from reference TRBV9 and TRBJ1-4, is DSGVTQTPKHLITATGQRVTLRCSPRSGDLSVYWYQQSLDQGLQFLIQYYNGEERAKGNILERFSAQQFPDLHSELNLSSLELGDSALYFCASSPQGGKEKLFFGSGTQLSVL.

This chain uses TRBV11-2 with TRBJ2-5; TRBD1 agrees at 10 bases. The DNA end favors TRBJ2-7, so the J call may be wrong. This CDR3 has 17 amino acids. Germline values: CDR1 SGHAT, CDR2 FQNNGV. CDR3 nucleotides: TGTGCCAGCAGCTTTAATTCCGGGACAGGGGCGACCTACGAGCAGTACTTC. This codes for CASSFNSGTGATYEQYF.

The chain links TRBV5-5 to TRBJ2-3, with D perhaps matching TRBD1 (6 bases). CDR3 length: 14 amino acids. V gave up 1 base and J gave up 4 bases, with 10 bases separating them. CDR1 and CDR2 from the germline V gene are SGHKS and YYEKEE (reference sequence). CDR3: CASSLTGRPDTQYF. CDR3 nucleotide sequence: TGTGCCAGCAGCTTGACAGGGCGACCAGATACGCAGTATTTT.

The table lists this clonotype with many counts. The chain recombines TRBV6-2 or TRBV6-3 with TRBJ2-5; D gene unclear. The CDR3 loop spans 11 amino acids. Per the germline V gene, CDR1 is MNHEY and CDR2 is SVGEGT. With 3 bases removed from V and 5 bases from J, the gap between germline ends came to 4 bases. The CDR3 loop reads CASSYWETQYF. As DNA, the CDR3 is TGTGCCAGCAGTTATTGGGAGACCCAGTACTTC.

CDR3 amino acids: CASTGGAFYNSPLHF. DNA of the CDR3: TGTGCCAGCACGGGGGGCGCCTTCTATAATTCACCCCTCCACTTT. The gene calls are TRBV25-1 and TRBJ1-6, with D perhaps TRBD1 (6 bases). Trimming cost V 7 bases and J 3 bases, with 13 bases left between them. Germline V lookup: CDR1 MGHDK, CDR2 SYGVNS. This CDR3 has 15 residues.

The chain is built from TRBV12-3 or TRBV12-4 and TRBJ2-5; D not resolved. The CDR3 spans 14 residues. V lost 6 bases and J lost 1, with 12 bases in between. CDR3 nucleotides: TGTGCCAGCAGCCTCCAACCTTCCCAAGAGACCCAGTACTTC. It is translated as CASSLQPSQETQYF.

The chain recombines TRBV28 with TRBJ2-5; D gene uncertain. Trimming pared 6 bases from V and 7 bases from J, leaving 15 bases between. Germline lookup yields CDR1 MDHEN and CDR2 SYDVKM. The CDR3 runs 13 residues. CDR3 coding DNA: TGTGCCAGCAGCCCGCGCGTGTGGGGGACCCAGTACTTC. Translating it yields CASSPRVWGTQYF.

The J gene is TRBJ1-6, the V gene TRBV6-6, with unresolved D. The germline V gene encodes CDR1 MNHNY and CDR2 SVGAGI (reference sequence). The CDR3 contains 14 residues. V lost 3 bases and J 5 bases, leaving 8 bases between the germline ends. CDR3 residues: CASSYGQNNSPLHF. As DNA, the CDR3 is TGTGCCAGCAGTTATGGTCAGAATAATTCACCCCTCCACTTT.

This clonotype was picked up a small number of times. The gene calls are TRBV11-1 and TRBJ2-5; D is unresolved. The V gene lost 7 bases and the J gene lost 3 bases, with 15 bases spanning the gap. The CDR3 spans 14 residues. Germline CDR1 reads SGHAT; CDR2 reads FQDESV (reference sequence). The CDR3 DNA is TGTGCCAGCACCCCCCGGGTGGCTAAAGAGACCCAGTACTTC. Encoded protein: CASTPRVAKETQYF.

This clonotype was seen more than once but under ten times. The genes are TRBV4-3 and TRBJ2-3, with D perhaps given as TRBD1 or TRBD2 (5 bases each). This CDR3 is 17 amino acids long. Trimming took off 1 base at V and 4 bases at J, with 18 bases between the two ends. Germline V gene data show CDR1 as LGHNA and CDR2 as YSLEER. The CDR3 spells CASSQVNEGLASDTQYF. The CDR3 DNA sequence: TGCGCCAGCAGCCAAGTGAACGAGGGGCTAGCATCAGATACGCAGTATTTT.

This clonotype was counted a single time. The chain combines TRBV10-3 with TRBJ2-1; D may be TRBD1 or TRBD2 (5 bases each). The CDR3 totals 15 residues. From germline, CDR1 is ENHRY and CDR2 SYGVKD. Trimming shortened V by 4 bases and J by 0 bases, and 10 bases separated the two germline ends. CDR3 sequence reads: CAISGDGSSYNEQFF. The CDR3 DNA reads as TGTGCCATCAGTGGGGACGGAAGCTCCTACAATGAGCAGTTCTTC.

This rearrangement joins TRBV20-1 to TRBJ1-5; 7 bases are shared with TRBD1. V was clipped by 3 bases and J by 15 bases; unmatched bases: 8. Germline CDR1 is DFQATT and CDR2 is SNEGSKA (reference sequence). The CDR3 contains 11 residues. DNA for the CDR3: TGCAGTGCTAGTTTCCAGGGGGTCGGGCATTTT. Translated: CSASFQGVGHF.

This chain links TRBV9 with TRBJ2-3; possibly TRBD1 or TRBD2 for D (5 bases each). The V gene's germline CDR1 is SGDLS and CDR2 YYNGEE. The ends were cut back, 1 base at V and 2 bases at J, with 20 bases in the middle. The CDR3 consists of 18 residues. The CDR3 protein is CASSVYPGTGVFTDTQYF. In DNA form, the CDR3 reads TGTGCCAGCAGCGTATACCCCGGGACCGGGGTCTTCACAGATACGCAGTATTTT.

The count of this clonotype is one. Its ends do not fully match the called genes, so a read error is possible. The chain joins TRBV5-8 to TRBJ1-2, with 7 nucleotides matching TRBD1. The CDR3 is 15 residues long. Germline V gene lookup returns CDR1 SGHTS and CDR2 YDEGEE. CDR3 in amino acids: CASSLGTGFEYGHTF. The CDR3 DNA reads TGTGCCAGCAGCTTGGGGACAGGATTTGAATATGGCCACACCTTC.

This clonotype appeared once. V usage is TRBV5-1 and J usage is TRBJ2-3; TRBD1 matches at 7 bases. The CDR3 is 15 amino acids. The germline V gene has CDR1 SGHRS and CDR2 YFSETQ. V was clipped by 4 bases and J by 0 bases; unmatched bases: 5. The chain's CDR3 is CASSIQTGSTDTQYF. The CDR3 region has the DNA TGCGCCAGCAGCATCCAGACAGGGAGCACAGATACGCAGTATTTT.

The rearrangement uses TRBV7-2 and TRBJ2-2, with 7 positions matching TRBD2. CDR3 size: 16 residues. The V gene end was trimmed by 5 bases and the J gene end by 7 bases; junction bases not matched to a gene: 13. The germline CDR1 and CDR2 sequences are SGHTA and FQGNSA. The CDR3 reads CASSPSGRGSNGELFF. CDR3 bases: TGTGCCAGCAGCCCGAGTGGGCGGGGGAGCAACGGGGAGCTGTTTTTT.

In its sample, this clonotype was seen a few times. The chain is built from TRBV11-1 and TRBJ2-3; D is perhaps TRBD1 (5 bases). This CDR3 has 15 residues. CDR1 and CDR2 (germline): SGHAT, FQDESV (reference sequence). V was trimmed by 4 bases and J by 4 bases, leaving 15 bases between them. CDR3 protein: CASSSALGVADTQYF. The CDR3 DNA follows: TGTGCCAGCAGCTCCGCCCTAGGGGTTGCAGATACGCAGTATTTT.

The CDR3 region has the DNA TGCAGCGTGTTACAGGGGCGAGAGACCCAGTACTTC. This sequence encodes CSVLQGRETQYF. The chain joins TRBV29-1 to TRBJ2-5, with 7 bases matching TRBD1. The germline gives CDR1 SQVTM, CDR2 ANQGSEA. The CDR3 spans 12 residues. J gave up 4 bases and V 6 bases, and 5 bases lay outside the gene matches.

The chain carries TRBV6-2 or TRBV6-3 and TRBJ2-7, with TRBD1 identical over 7 bases. Germline V gene sequence: CDR1 MNHEY, CDR2 SVGEGT. J was trimmed by 6 bases and V by 2 bases; bases with no gene match: 16. This CDR3 comprises 17 residues. The CDR3 reads CASSYHGQVGAGSEQYF. CDR3 in DNA: TGTGCCAGCAGTTACCACGGACAGGTAGGAGCTGGCAGCGAGCAGTACTTC.

The J gene is TRBJ2-1, the V gene TRBV4-3; 9 positions agree with TRBD1. CDR1 and CDR2 from the germline V gene are LGHNA and YSLEER. After removal of 4 bases from V and 6 bases from J, the junction contained 10 bases not matched to a gene. The CDR3 consists of 16 residues. Here the CDR3 reads CASSLSAGTGFNEQFF. CDR3 nucleotides: TGCGCCAGCAGCCTATCGGCCGGGACAGGGTTCAATGAGCAGTTCTTC.

This clonotype appeared once. This chain uses TRBV20-1 with TRBJ2-4, with D possibly TRBD2 on 7 matching bases. Judging by the DNA end, TRBJ2-7 fits better; the J call may be wrong. Germline V gives CDR1 DFQATT, CDR2 SNEGSKA (reference sequence). CDR3 length: 15 amino acids. Here the CDR3 DNA reads TGCAGTTCCAGGGGTCCTAGCGGATCTCCCTACGAGCAGTACTTC. Translating gives CSSRGPSGSPYEQYF.

This chain uses TRBV10-3 with TRBJ2-5; D not resolved. The V end lost 6 bases, the J end lost 3 bases, and 11 bases lay between the germline ends. The CDR3 has 13 amino acids. Germline CDR1 and CDR2: ENHRY and SYGVKD. Written as DNA, the CDR3 is TGTGCCATCAGCCTCCGTAAGGAAGAGACCCAGTACTTC. Protein product: CAISLRKEETQYF.

The chain uses TRBV6-1 and TRBJ2-1, with D tentatively TRBD1 (6 bases). Germline V gene sequence: CDR1 MNHNS, CDR2 SASEGT. V gave up 5 bases and J gave up 4 bases, with 12 bases separating them. The CDR3 length is 14 residues. In DNA form, the CDR3 reads TGTGCCAGCAGTTCTGGACAGAGATACAATGAGCAGTTCTTC. This gives the protein CASSSGQRYNEQFF.

This sequence joins TRBV6-5 and TRBJ2-1, with 8 bases aligning to TRBD2. V shed 5 bases and J 6 bases; nucleotides not matched to a gene: 9. Germline-derived CDR1 and CDR2 are MNHEY and SVGAGI. The CDR3 has 15 amino acids. The DNA for the CDR3 is TGTGCCAGCAGTCGCGGGGGGCCCTTCTTCAATGAGCAGTTCTTC. Its translation: CASSRGGPFFNEQFF.

The V call is TRBV28, the J call TRBJ2-7; TRBD2 matches at 8 bases. The germline gives CDR1 MDHEN, CDR2 SYDVKM. V lost 3 bases to trimming and J lost 4 bases; unmatched junction nucleotides: 5. This CDR3 comprises 14 residues. The CDR3 DNA is TGTGCCAGCAGTTTCGGGAGGGCAAAATACGAGCAGTACTTC. Translated, it gives CASSFGRAKYEQYF.